These T cell receptor beta chains were read from a single sample in a study of identical twins. TCRdb analysed the 5' RACE reads with MiXCR anew, one entry per CDR3 protein. The sample lists roughly 490,000 distinct CDR3 sequences, around 15% occurring once. A further study also used this sample, focusing on yellow fever vaccine responses in identical twins.

The specimen was CD4+ T cells sorted from blood. These TCRs come from a woman under 30 in good health. Both conserved end residues are part of each CDR3. The D gene is left open where the match is weak. Clone size appears in some rows only: once, few, many, or a class for an expanded clone.

CDR3 DNA,CDR3 protein,clone size,D gene,J gene,CDR3 length,V gene
TGTGCCAGCAGTGACTTAGCGGGGGGGCCGGTTGCAGATACGCAGTATTTT,CASSDLAGGPVADTQYF,once,TRBD2,TRBJ2-3,17,TRBV2
TGCGCCAGCAGTTCTGCGATGACAGATACGCAGTATTTT,CASSSAMTDTQYF,-,-,TRBJ2-3,13,TRBV5-1
TGTGCCAGCAGCTTAGACAGACTTAATACGCAGTATTTT,CASSLDRLNTQYF,few,-,TRBJ2-3,13,TRBV7-3
TGTGCCAGCTCACCCTCGGACAGGAACACCGGGGAGCTGTTTTTT,CASSPSDRNTGELFF,few,-,TRBJ2-2,15,TRBV18
TGCGCCAGCAGCTGGACAGGAGATTTCACAGATACGCAGTATTTT,CASSWTGDFTDTQYF,many,TRBD1,TRBJ2-3,15,TRBV5-1
TGTGCCAGCAGTCAAGGGACTATCATCCTGGGGGAGACCCAGTACTTC,CASSQGTIILGETQYF,-,TRBD2,TRBJ2-5,16,TRBV6-1
TGTGCCAGCAGGGGCCTCGGGGCCAACGTCCTGACTTTC,CASRGLGANVLTF,-,-,TRBJ2-6,13,TRBV2
TGTGCCAGCTCTATCAGCCTAGCGGGAGTCGGCGAGCAGTACTTC,CASSISLAGVGEQYF,-,TRBD2,TRBJ2-7,15,TRBV19
TGCGCCAGCAGCCAAGGTCCAGCGGGAGGGTACGAGCAGTACTTC,CASSQGPAGGYEQYF,many,TRBD2,TRBJ2-7,15,TRBV4-3
TGCGCCAGCAGCTTGGGGACAGGCGTTTTTAGTGAGCAGTTCTTC,CASSLGTGVFSEQFF,-,TRBD1,TRBJ2-1,15,TRBV5-1
TGTGCCAGCAGTCAGAGACAAAGTCGGAACACTGAAGCTTTCTTT,CASSQRQSRNTEAFF,-,-,TRBJ1-1,15,TRBV28
TGTGCCAGCAGACTCAGACAGGTTGGCACAGATACGCAGTATTTT,CASRLRQVGTDTQYF,few,-,TRBJ2-3,15,TRBV11-2
TGTGCCAGCAGTCCGTATGGGGGGCACACAGATACGCAGTATTTT,CASSPYGGHTDTQYF,-,-,TRBJ2-3,15,TRBV12-3/TRBV12-4
TGTGCCAGCAGTCCCAGGGGTGCCGACGAGCAGTACTTC,CASSPRGADEQYF,few,-,TRBJ2-7,13,TRBV6-1
TGTGCCAGCAGTGTAGGGGGCAGTTTGAATGGCTACACCTTC,CASSVGGSLNGYTF,few,TRBD1,TRBJ1-2,14,TRBV2
TGCAGCGTGGGCCGGGACAGGGCATACGAGCAGTACTTC,CSVGRDRAYEQYF,few,TRBD1,TRBJ2-7,13,TRBV29-1
TGTGCCAGCAGTTTATCAGCGATCCAGAAGTATGGCTACACCTTC,CASSLSAIQKYGYTF,-,-,TRBJ1-2,15,TRBV28
TGTGCCAGCAGCCAAGATGTCCCCCCCAACGGGGGCACAGATACGCAGTATTTT,CASSQDVPPNGGTDTQYF,-,-,TRBJ2-3,18,TRBV3-1
TGTGCCAGCAGTGAAATGCGGAAGGGTAACAAGGACAGGGACACCGGGGAGCTGTTTTTT,CASSEMRKGNKDRDTGELFF,few,TRBD1,TRBJ2-2,20,TRBV25-1
TGTGCCAGCAGCCAGGAGGGAGGGGCGTACGAGCAGTACTTC,CASSQEGGAYEQYF,-,TRBD2,TRBJ2-7,14,TRBV7-9
TGTGCCAGTAGTATTCGGGACAGCCACACAGATACGCAGTATTTT,CASSIRDSHTDTQYF,-,TRBD1,TRBJ2-3,15,TRBV19
TGTGCCAGTAGTAGCGGGAGTGTCTCCTACAATGAGCAGTTCTTC,CASSSGSVSYNEQFF,few,TRBD2,TRBJ2-1,15,TRBV19
TGTGCCACCAGCAGGTACCGGGACAGTGGAGAAGCTTTCTTT,CATSRYRDSGEAFF,-,TRBD1,TRBJ1-1,14,TRBV15
TGCAGTGCCTGGGGGGCGGGCTGGTACTCCTACGAGCAGTACTTC,CSAWGAGWYSYEQYF,few,-,TRBJ2-7,15,TRBV20-1
TGTGCCGCTGAGAAAGGACACACTGAAGCTTTCTTT,CAAEKGHTEAFF,many,-,TRBJ1-1,12,TRBV6-6
TGTGCCAGCACCGAAGGGGAACCGCCTTACAATGAGCAGTTCTTC,CASTEGEPPYNEQFF,few,-,TRBJ2-1,15,TRBV6-2/TRBV6-3
TGCAGTGCGAATGGACGGGTCCGCCGAGATACGCAGTATTTT,CSANGRVRRDTQYF,few,-,TRBJ2-3,14,TRBV20-1
TGCGCCAGCACTCCGAGTGAGTCGTACTTC,CASTPSESYF,many,-,TRBJ2-7,10,TRBV4-3
TGCGCCAGCAGCTGGGACAGGGGGGCAGATACGCAGTATTTT,CASSWDRGADTQYF,-,TRBD1,TRBJ2-3,14,TRBV5-1
TGTGCCAGCAGCCGCCCGGGAGATGGGCAGTTCTTC,CASSRPGDGQFF,many,-,TRBJ2-1,12,TRBV3-1
TGTGCCGGTGGAGGAGCCTCCGTCGAGACCCAGTACTTC,CAGGGASVETQYF,-,-,TRBJ2-5,13,TRBV7-9
TGTGCCAGCAGTACAGGGACTTACGAGCAGTTCTTC,CASSTGTYEQFF,few,-,TRBJ2-1,12,TRBV6-5
TGCAGCGTTGGAGACCAGGGGGCGAACACCGGGGAGCTGTTTTTT,CSVGDQGANTGELFF,many,TRBD1,TRBJ2-2,15,TRBV29-1
TGTGCCAGCAGTTCCTATCAGGGGGGCACAGATACGCAGTATTTT,CASSSYQGGTDTQYF,many,TRBD1,TRBJ2-3,15,TRBV28
TGTGCCAGCAGCTTAGTTGCAGGGGCAGATACGCAGTATTTT,CASSLVAGADTQYF,few,-,TRBJ2-3,14,TRBV7-8
TGTGCCAGCAGTGGCCGGGACAGGGAGGAAGAAAAACTGTTTTTT,CASSGRDREEEKLFF,-,TRBD1,TRBJ1-4,15,TRBV6-1
TGTGCCAGCGGACAGGGGGCATCAGTTGGTGCAGATACGCAGTATTTT,CASGQGASVGADTQYF,-,TRBD1,TRBJ2-3,16,TRBV6-2/TRBV6-3
TGTGCCAGCAGTTTTCGGACAGTGACCTACAATGAGCAGTTCTTC,CASSFRTVTYNEQFF,few,-,TRBJ2-1,15,TRBV12-3/TRBV12-4
TGTGCCAGCAGCTTAGGTCGGTTGTCAGATACGCAGTATTTT,CASSLGRLSDTQYF,-,-,TRBJ2-3,14,TRBV11-2
TGTGCCAGCAGCTCCTGGACAGGGATAGATACGCAGTATTTT,CASSSWTGIDTQYF,-,TRBD1,TRBJ2-3,14,TRBV13
TGCGCCAGCAGCCCGGGGGAAGGGGGCACAGATACGCAGTATTTT,CASSPGEGGTDTQYF,-,-,TRBJ2-3,15,TRBV5-1
TGTGCCAGCAGTTCCGGACTAGCGGGAGGGCCCCAAGAGACCCAGTACTTC,CASSSGLAGGPQETQYF,-,TRBD2,TRBJ2-5,17,TRBV7-6
TGTGCCATCAGTGACAGGGGCCTTAGGGAGGTTCCCACAGATACGCAGTATTTT,CAISDRGLREVPTDTQYF,-,-,TRBJ2-3,18,TRBV10-3
TGTGCCAGCAGCTTAAATTTCTACAATGAGCAGTTCTTC,CASSLNFYNEQFF,many,-,TRBJ2-1,13,TRBV11-3
TGTGCCAGTAGTATAGTTGGCTCCGACTACGAGCAGTACTTC,CASSIVGSDYEQYF,-,-,TRBJ2-7,14,TRBV19
TGCAGTGCCTCACCTCAACGGGGGGAGTTGAGGGGAAAACTGTTTTTT,CSASPQRGELRGKLFF,few,-,TRBJ1-4,16,TRBV20-1
TGTGCCAGCAGTCGTAGGGTAGGAGCGGGGGGGTACAATGAGCAGTTCTTC,CASSRRVGAGGYNEQFF,-,TRBD2,TRBJ2-1,17,TRBV2
TGCAGCGTAATTTCGGGGTGGGAGGGGACCCAGTACTTC,CSVISGWEGTQYF,many,TRBD2,TRBJ2-5,13,TRBV20-1
TGTGCCAGCAGTCACGACCGTATCTACGAGCAGTACTTC,CASSHDRIYEQYF,-,-,TRBJ2-7,13,TRBV12-3/TRBV12-4
TGTGCCATCCAACGGGGGGGAGCGGGGTCAGGTGAGACCCAGTACTTC,CAIQRGGAGSGETQYF,few,TRBD2,TRBJ2-5,16,TRBV6-2/TRBV6-3
TGTGCCAGCGTCAGTGTGGGGGGAGGTAGCGACGAGCAGTACTTC,CASVSVGGGSDEQYF,-,-,TRBJ2-7,15,TRBV28
TGTGCCAGCAGATCGGACAGTACCTACGAGCAGTACTTC,CASRSDSTYEQYF,-,-,TRBJ2-7,13,TRBV28
TGTGCCAGCAGCCAAGATTATAGCGGGAGGATTTACGAGCAGTACTTC,CASSQDYSGRIYEQYF,few,TRBD2,TRBJ2-7,16,TRBV4-2
TGCGCCAGCAGCTTGAACACCCTAGGGAACACAGATACGCAGTATTTT,CASSLNTLGNTDTQYF,-,-,TRBJ2-3,16,TRBV5-1
TGTGCCAGCAGTCGCGGCGGGGATACGCAGTATTTT,CASSRGGDTQYF,many,-,TRBJ2-3,12,TRBV2
TGTGCCTGGAGTGTACAGGGCGCTACCTACGAGCAGTACTTC,CAWSVQGATYEQYF,few,-,TRBJ2-7,14,TRBV30
TGTGCCAGCAGCGTAACGGCCCGAGGGGCAGATACGCAGTATTTT,CASSVTARGADTQYF,many,-,TRBJ2-3,15,TRBV9
TGTGCCAGCTCACCACAGCGAGGCAATCAAGATACGCAGTATTTT,CASSPQRGNQDTQYF,-,-,TRBJ2-3,15,TRBV18
TGTGCCAGCAGCTCGAATTCCCCCGGATATGGCTACACCTTC,CASSSNSPGYGYTF,-,-,TRBJ1-2,14,TRBV7-9
TGCAGCGTTGATGGACAGCAAGAGACCCAGTACTTC,CSVDGQQETQYF,many,-,TRBJ2-5,12,TRBV29-1